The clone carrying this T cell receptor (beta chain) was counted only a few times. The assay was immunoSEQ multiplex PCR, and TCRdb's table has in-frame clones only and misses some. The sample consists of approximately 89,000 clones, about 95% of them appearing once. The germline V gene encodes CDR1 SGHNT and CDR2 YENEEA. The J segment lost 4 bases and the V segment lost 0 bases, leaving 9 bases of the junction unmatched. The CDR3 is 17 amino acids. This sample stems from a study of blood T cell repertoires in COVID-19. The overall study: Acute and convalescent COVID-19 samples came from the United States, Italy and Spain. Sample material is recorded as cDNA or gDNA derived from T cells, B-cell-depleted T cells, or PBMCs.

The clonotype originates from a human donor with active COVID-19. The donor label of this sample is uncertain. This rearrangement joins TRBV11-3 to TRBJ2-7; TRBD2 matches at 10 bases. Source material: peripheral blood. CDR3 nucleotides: TGTGCCAGCAGCTTAGAAAAGGGGGGACTAGCGATGTACGAGCAGTACTTC. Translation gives CASSLEKGGLAMYEQYF.